This T cell receptor (beta chain) came from a study of T cell repertoires in cytomegalovirus infection. Study-wide background: Evidence of both CMV infection and a matching HLA type came from public TCR beta signatures.

The sample holds many counts of this clonotype. Its antigen remains unknown. MiXCR, applied by TCRdb to the reads, yields one record per CDR3 protein. This table holds some 130,000 distinct CDR3 sequences, less than 9.5% found once. Looked up from germline, CDR1 is SEHNR and CDR2 is FQNEAQ (reference sequence). The CDR3 length is 15 residues. V was shortened by 5 bases and J by 0 bases, with 10 bases between the two germline ends. Notes on the study in general: Dominant in the ex vivo response were TCR beta clonotypes restricted by HLA-C and specific for CMV. There were carriers of CMV plus the relevant HLA, and cumulative public TCR beta family frequency identified them.

Sequencing was performed on PBMCs. This sequence originates from a human donor in good health (CMV status not recorded). Some clones in this sample may be carry-over from other donors' samples. V is TRBV7-9 and J is TRBJ1-4, with D possibly TRBD1 on 5 matching bases. CDR3 nucleotides: TGTGCCAGCAGCGCAGGGAGTGCAACTAATGAAAAACTGTTTTTT. It translates to CASSAGSATNEKLFF.